There are a few counts of the clone carrying this T cell receptor beta chain. Its antigen is unknown. CDR3 length: 17 residues. CDR1 and CDR2 (germline): GTSNPN, SVGIG (reference sequence). Trimming at V came to 8 bases and at J to 6 bases, leaving 20 bases not matched to a gene. Blood was collected once per donor into heparin, averaging around 120 mL. This sample was taken from a study of beta chain features in type 1 diabetes. At the level of the study: What patients shared with healthy donors was a similar profile of age, gender and cell yields. Study-wide results and limits: Shorter TCRB CDR3s, moderately but significantly so, were found in Type 1 diabetes patients in all four CD4+ subsets. Healthy donors had naive, central memory and Treg TCRB repertoires that appeared less similar than those seen among patients.

cDNA synthesis used the whole RNA isolate, giving expressed TCRB sequences. The average read count of naive, central memory and regulatory T cell samples was several million. The protocol was immunoSEQ multiplex PCR, while the TCRdb copy is restricted to in-frame clones and leaves out a portion. The profile shows a few hundred thousand clones, around 12% of them singletons. This TCR was recovered from a woman between 18 and 30 years old with type 1 diabetes. Sequenced sample: naive CD4+ T cells from blood. V and J are TRBV30 and TRBJ2-7, with TRBD2 matching over 12 bases. CDR3 bases: TGTGCCGGTACTCCGGGACAGAGACTAGCGGGAGAGACCGAGCAGTACTTC. This sequence encodes CAGTPGQRLAGETEQYF. Filled out from reference TRBV30 and TRBJ2-7, the complete variable domain reads SQTIHQWPATLVQPVGSPLSLECTVEGTSNPNLYWYRQAAGRGLQLLFYSVGIGQISSEVPQNLSASRPQDRQFILSSKKLLLSDSGFYLCAGTPGQRLAGETEQYFGPGTRLTVT.